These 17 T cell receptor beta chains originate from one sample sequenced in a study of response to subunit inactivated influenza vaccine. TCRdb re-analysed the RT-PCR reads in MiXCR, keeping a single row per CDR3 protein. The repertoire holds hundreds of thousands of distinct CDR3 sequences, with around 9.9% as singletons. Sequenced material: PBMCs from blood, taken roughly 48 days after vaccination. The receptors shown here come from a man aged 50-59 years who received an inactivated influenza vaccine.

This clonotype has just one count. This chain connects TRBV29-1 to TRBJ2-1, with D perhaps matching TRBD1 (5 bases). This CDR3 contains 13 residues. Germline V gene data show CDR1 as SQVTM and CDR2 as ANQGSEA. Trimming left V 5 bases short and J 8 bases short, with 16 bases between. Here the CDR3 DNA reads TGCAGCGTTTTGCAGGGTGGGGTGGATGAGCAGTTCTTC. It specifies CSVLQGGVDEQFF.

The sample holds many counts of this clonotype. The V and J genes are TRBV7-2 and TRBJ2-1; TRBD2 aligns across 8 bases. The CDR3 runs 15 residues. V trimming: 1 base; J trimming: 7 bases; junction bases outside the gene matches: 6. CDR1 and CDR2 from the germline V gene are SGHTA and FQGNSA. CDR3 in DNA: TGTGCCAGCAGCTTAGGCAGCGGGAGTGGGAATGAGCAGTTCTTC. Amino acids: CASSLGSGSGNEQFF.

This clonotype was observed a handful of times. The CDR3 coding sequence is TGTGCCAGCAGTCTCGACAGGGTGTTTTTGTACTTC. This gives the protein CASSLDRVFLYF. The V gene is TRBV28, the J gene TRBJ2-5, with TRBD1 identical over 7 bases. The germline V gene encodes CDR1 MDHEN and CDR2 SYDVKM. This CDR3 is built from 12 residues. J lost 13 bases, V lost 5 bases, and 10 bases had no gene match. The full variable domain, in which reference TRBV28 and TRBJ2-5 provide the parts outside the CDR3, is DVKVTQSSRYLVKRTGEKVFLECVQDMDHENMFWYRQDPGLGLRLIYFSYDVKMKEKGDIPEGYSVSREKKERFSLILESASTNQTSMYLCASSLDRVFLYFGPGTRLLVL.

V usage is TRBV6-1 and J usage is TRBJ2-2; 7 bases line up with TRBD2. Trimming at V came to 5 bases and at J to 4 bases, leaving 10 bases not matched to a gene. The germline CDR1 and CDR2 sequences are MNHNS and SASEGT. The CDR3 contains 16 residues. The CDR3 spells CASSLMGGSGTGELFF. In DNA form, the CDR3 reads TGTGCCAGCAGTCTAATGGGGGGGAGTGGCACCGGGGAGCTGTTTTTT.

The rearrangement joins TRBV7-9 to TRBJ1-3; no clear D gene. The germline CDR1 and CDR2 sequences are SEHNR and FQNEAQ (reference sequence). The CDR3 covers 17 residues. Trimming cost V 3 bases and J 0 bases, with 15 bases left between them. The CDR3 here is CASSFDRYGRSGNTIYF. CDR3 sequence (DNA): TGTGCCAGCAGCTTTGATCGTTACGGACGCTCTGGAAACACCATATATTTT.

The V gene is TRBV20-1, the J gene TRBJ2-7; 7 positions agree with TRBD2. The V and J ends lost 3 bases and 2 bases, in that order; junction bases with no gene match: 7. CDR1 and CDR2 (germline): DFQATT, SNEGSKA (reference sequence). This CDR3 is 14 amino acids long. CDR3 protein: CSASNSGRAYEQYF. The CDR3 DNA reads TGCAGTGCTAGCAATAGCGGGCGAGCCTACGAGCAGTACTTC.

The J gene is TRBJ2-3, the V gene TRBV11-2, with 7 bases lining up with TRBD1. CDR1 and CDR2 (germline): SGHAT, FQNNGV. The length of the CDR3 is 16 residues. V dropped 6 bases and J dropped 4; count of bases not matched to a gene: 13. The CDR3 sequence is CASSPWQGDLSDTQYF. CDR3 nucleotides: TGTGCCAGCAGTCCCTGGCAGGGGGATCTCTCAGATACGCAGTATTTT.

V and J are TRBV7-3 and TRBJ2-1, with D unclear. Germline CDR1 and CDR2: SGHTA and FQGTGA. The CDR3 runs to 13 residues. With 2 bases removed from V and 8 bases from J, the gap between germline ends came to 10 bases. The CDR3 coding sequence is TGTGCCAGCAGCTTAGGTAAGGTCGATGAGCAGTTCTTC. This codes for CASSLGKVDEQFF.

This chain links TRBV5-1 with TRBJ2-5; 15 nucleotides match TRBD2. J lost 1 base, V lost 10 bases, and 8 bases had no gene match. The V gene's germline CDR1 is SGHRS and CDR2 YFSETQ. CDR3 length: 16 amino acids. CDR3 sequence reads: CASRTSGRAPQETQYF. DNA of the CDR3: TGCGCCTCCCGGACTAGCGGGAGGGCTCCCCAAGAGACCCAGTACTTC.

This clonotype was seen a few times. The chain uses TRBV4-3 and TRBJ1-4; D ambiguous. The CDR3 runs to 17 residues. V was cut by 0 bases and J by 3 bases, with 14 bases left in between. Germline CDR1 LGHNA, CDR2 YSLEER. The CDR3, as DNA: TGCGCCAGCAGCCAAGATTACGGGGAGCTTTCTAATGAAAAACTGTTTTTT. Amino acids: CASSQDYGELSNEKLFF.

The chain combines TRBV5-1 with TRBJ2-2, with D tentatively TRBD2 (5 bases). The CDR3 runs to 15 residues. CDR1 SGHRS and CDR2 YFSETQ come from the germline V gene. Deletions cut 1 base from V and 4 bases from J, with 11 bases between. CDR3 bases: TGCGCCAGCAGCTTGTCCAGCGGAACCACCGGGGAGCTGTTTTTT. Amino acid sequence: CASSLSSGTTGELFF.

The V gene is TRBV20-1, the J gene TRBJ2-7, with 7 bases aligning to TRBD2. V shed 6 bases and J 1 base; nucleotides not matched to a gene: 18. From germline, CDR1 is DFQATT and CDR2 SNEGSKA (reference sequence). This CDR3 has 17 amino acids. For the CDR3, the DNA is TGCAGTGCGCCGGGGTCGCGCGGGAGCGGCGATTCCTACGAGCAGTACTTC. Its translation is CSAPGSRGSGDSYEQYF.

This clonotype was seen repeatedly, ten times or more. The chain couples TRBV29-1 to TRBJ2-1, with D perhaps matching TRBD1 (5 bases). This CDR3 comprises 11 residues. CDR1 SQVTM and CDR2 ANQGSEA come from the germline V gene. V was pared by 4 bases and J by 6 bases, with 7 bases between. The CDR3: CSVAGFNEQFF. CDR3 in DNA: TGCAGCGTTGCAGGGTTCAATGAGCAGTTCTTC.

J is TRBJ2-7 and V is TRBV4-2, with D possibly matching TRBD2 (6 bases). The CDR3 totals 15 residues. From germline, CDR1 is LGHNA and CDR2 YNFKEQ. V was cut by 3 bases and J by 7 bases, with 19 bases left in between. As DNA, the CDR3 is TGTGCCAGCAGCCAGGAGGGAAGCGGGTCCCTGGAGCAGTACTTC. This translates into CASSQEGSGSLEQYF.

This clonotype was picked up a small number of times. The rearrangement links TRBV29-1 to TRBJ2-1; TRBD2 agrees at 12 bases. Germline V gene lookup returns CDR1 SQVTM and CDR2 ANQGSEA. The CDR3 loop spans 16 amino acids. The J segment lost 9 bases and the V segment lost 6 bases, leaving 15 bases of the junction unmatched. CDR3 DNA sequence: TGCAGCGTCCGACTAGCGGGAGATGTGATCAAATCTGAGCAGTTCTTC. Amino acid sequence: CSVRLAGDVIKSEQFF.

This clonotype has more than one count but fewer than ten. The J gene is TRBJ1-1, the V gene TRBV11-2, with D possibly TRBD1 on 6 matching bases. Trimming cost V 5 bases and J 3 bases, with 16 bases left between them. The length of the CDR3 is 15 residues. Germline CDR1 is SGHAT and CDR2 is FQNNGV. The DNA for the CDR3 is TGTGCCAGCAGCCGGGGGGGCCAGGGCTACACTGAAGCTTTCTTT. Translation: CASSRGGQGYTEAFF.

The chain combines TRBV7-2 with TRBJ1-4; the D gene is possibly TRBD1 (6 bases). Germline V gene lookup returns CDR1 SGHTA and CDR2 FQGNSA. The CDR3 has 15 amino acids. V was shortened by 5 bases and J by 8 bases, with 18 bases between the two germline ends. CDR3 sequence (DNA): TGTGCCAGCAGCCTCGGGGGCAGGGGTGGCGAAAAACTGTTTTTT. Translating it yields CASSLGGRGGEKLFF. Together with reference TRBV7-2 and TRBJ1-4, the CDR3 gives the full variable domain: GAGVSQSPSNKVTEKGKDVELRCDPISGHTALYWYRQSLGQGLEFLIYFQGNSAPDKSGLPSDRFSAERTGGSVSTLTIQRTQQEDSAVYLCASSLGGRGGEKLFFGSGTQLSVL.